A single sample is the source of the 14 T cell receptor beta chains below, sequenced in a study of cytomegalovirus exposure and HLA in healthy donors. In the PCR, 60 Vbeta and 13 Jbeta primers were used. Assay used: immunoSEQ multiplex PCR; TCRdb lists only in-frame clones, some missing. The table lists about 130,000 clones, around 82% of them singletons. Sequences were obtained from PBMCs. The receptors were sampled from a female donor in good health and CMV-seronegative.

The J gene is TRBJ2-7, the V gene TRBV7-8; 8 nucleotides line up with TRBD1. There are 14 residues in the CDR3. After removal of 5 bases from V and 2 bases from J, the junction contained 5 bases not matched to a gene. Germline assignment: CDR1 SGHVS and CDR2 FQNEAQ. The CDR3 bases are TGTGCCAGCAGCGCAGGGGGCCCCACCTACGAGCAGTACTTC. Protein product: CASSAGGPTYEQYF.

The chain is built from TRBV7-2 and TRBJ1-4; a weak D match, TRBD1 (5 bases). The CDR3 is 14 amino acids. V lost 5 bases, J lost 5 bases, and 12 bases lay in between. Germline lookup yields CDR1 SGHTA and CDR2 FQGNSA. CDR3 DNA: TGTGCCAGCAGCCCGACAGTACTGAATGAAAAACTGTTTTTT. Residues: CASSPTVLNEKLFF.

This chain uses TRBV28 with TRBJ1-1, with 7 positions matching TRBD1. The ends lost 6 bases at V and 6 bases at J; junction bases unmatched: 10. This CDR3 is built from 14 residues. Germline V gene lookup returns CDR1 MDHEN and CDR2 SYDVKM. The CDR3 nucleotides read TGTGCCAGCAGCAACCCGACAGGGCTCCCTGAAGCTTTCTTT. This translates into CASSNPTGLPEAFF.

Concerning this clone: An end of the junction differs from the germline gene, which may be a read error. The chain carries TRBV7-9 and TRBJ2-5; 7 bases agree with TRBD2. Germline-derived CDR1 and CDR2 are SEHNR and FQNEAQ (reference sequence). The length of the CDR3 is 16 residues. CDR3 loop: CSSSFSPGRGTETQYF. The CDR3 DNA reads TGTTCCAGCAGCTTTTCCCCAGGGCGGGGGACGGAGACCCAGTACTTC.

In its sample, this clone was seen a few times. This chain links TRBV6-4 with TRBJ2-1; 9 nucleotides line up with TRBD2. The V and J ends lost 5 bases and 4 bases, in that order; junction bases with no gene match: 6. The CDR3 covers 15 residues. Germline loops: CDR1 MRHNA, CDR2 SNTAGT. The CDR3 is CASSPPSGEYNEQFF. CDR3 nucleotide sequence: TGTGCCAGCAGTCCCCCTAGCGGGGAGTACAATGAGCAGTTCTTC.

V and J are TRBV5-1 and TRBJ2-4; perhaps TRBD2 as D (6 bases). The CDR3 is 16 amino acids. CDR1 and CDR2 from the germline V gene are SGHRS and YFSETQ. Deletions cut 0 bases from V and 9 bases from J, with 19 bases between. The CDR3 reads CASSLGSPGPGGIQYF. The DNA of the CDR3 is TGCGCCAGCAGCTTGGGATCGCCAGGCCCCGGGGGCATTCAGTACTTC.

This clone has just a few counts. The junction differs from germline at one of its ends, possibly a read error. V gene TRBV18 combines with J gene TRBJ1-2, with TRBD1 matching 8 bases. The V gene's germline CDR1 is KGHSH and CDR2 LQKENI. This CDR3 is 16 amino acids long. CDR3 region: CASSPQGGQGADGYTF. The DNA for the CDR3 is TGTGCCAGCTCCCCACAAGGGGGGCAGGGGGCAGATGGCTACACCTTC.

CDR3 sequence: CASSPTWGRSGELFF. The DNA of the CDR3 is TGTGCCAGCTCACCAACTTGGGGCAGGTCCGGGGAGCTGTTTTTT. The rearrangement uses TRBV18 and TRBJ2-2, with D possibly matching TRBD1 (5 bases). CDR3 length equals 15 residues. Deletions cut 2 bases from V and 6 bases from J, with 13 bases between. Germline assignment: CDR1 KGHSH and CDR2 LQKENI.

A single count supports this clone. The chain has TRBV7-2 and TRBJ1-1; 8 nucleotides align to TRBD1. Per the germline V gene, CDR1 is SGHTA and CDR2 is FQGNSA. V shed 5 bases and J 8 bases; nucleotides not matched to a gene: 7. The CDR3 totals 13 residues. DNA for the CDR3: TGTGCCAGCAGCATTCGGGACAGGACCGAAGCTTTCTTT. Translating gives CASSIRDRTEAFF.

As for this clone: The sample has other DNA sequences that encode this CDR3 too. V usage is TRBV5-1 and J usage is TRBJ2-5, with a tentative D call TRBD2 (7 bases). From germline, CDR1 is SGHRS and CDR2 YFSETQ. This CDR3 is built from 15 residues. Trimming left V 0 bases short and J 1 base short, with 10 bases between. In DNA form, the CDR3 reads TGCGCCAGCAGCTTGGGGGGAGGGGGCCAAGAGACCCAGTACTTC. It translates to CASSLGGGGQETQYF. Looking up the rest from reference TRBV5-1 and TRBJ2-5 gives the full variable domain: KAGVTQTPRYLIKTRGQQVTLSCSPISGHRSVSWYQQTPGQGLQFLFEYFSETQRNKGNFPGRFSGRQFSNSRSEMNVSTLELGDSALYLCASSLGGGGQETQYFGPGTRLLVL.

V is TRBV5-1 and J is TRBJ2-5; D unresolved. V lost 8 bases and J 4 bases, leaving 12 bases between the germline ends. Germline V CDR1 and CDR2: SGHRS, YFSETQ. There are 12 residues in the CDR3. CDR3 loop: CASSLKPETQYF. In DNA, the CDR3 is TGCGCCAGTTCACTAAAGCCAGAGACCCAGTACTTC.

This clone was recorded a few times. The rearrangement links TRBV2 to TRBJ2-1, with 12 bases lining up with TRBD2. The germline V gene encodes CDR1 SNHLY and CDR2 FYNNEI. The CDR3 spans 21 residues. V shed 7 bases, J shed 1 base, and the junction held 20 bases outside the gene matches. CDR3 coding DNA: TGTGCCAGCAACCCTCTGGGGACAAGGCGGACTAGCGGGACGTCCTACAATGAGCAGTTCTTC. Amino acid sequence: CASNPLGTRRTSGTSYNEQFF.

V gene TRBV30 combines with J gene TRBJ2-7; perhaps TRBD1 as D (6 bases). The ends were cut back, 2 bases at V and 3 bases at J, with 17 bases in the middle. The CDR3 runs to 15 residues. Germline V gives CDR1 GTSNPN, CDR2 SVGIG (reference sequence). CDR3 in DNA: TGTGCCTGGAGTAAAGGGAGACAGGAGTACTACGAGCAGTACTTC. Its translation is CAWSKGRQEYYEQYF. The variable domain in full, with the rest retrieved from reference TRBV30 and TRBJ2-7, is SQTIHQWPATLVQPVGSPLSLECTVEGTSNPNLYWYRQAAGRGLQLLFYSVGIGQISSEVPQNLSASRPQDRQFILSSKKLLLSDSGFYLCAWSKGRQEYYEQYFGPGTRLTVT.

In DNA form, the CDR3 reads TGCGCCAGCAGGGTACAGAGCTCTGGAAACACCATATATTTT. Residues: CASRVQSSGNTIYF. The chain is built from TRBV5-1 and TRBJ1-3; D uncertain. From germline, CDR1 is SGHRS and CDR2 YFSETQ. Trimming cost V 5 bases and J 0 bases, with 9 bases left between them. The CDR3 has 14 residues.